This TCR beta chain was observed in a study of cytomegalovirus exposure and HLA in healthy donors. Study summary: Some 91 million unique TCRs from HLA-typed donors were held in an early release of data.

Findings of the study overall: Across donors, sequencing depth was assumed by presence/absence analyses to be roughly uniform. About 150 TCR beta chains were listed as cytomegalovirus-associated.

The CDR3 consists of 18 residues. V was shortened by 0 bases and J by 0 bases, with 17 bases between the two germline ends. In germline, CDR1 is SGDLS, CDR2 YYNGEE. The PCR had 60 Vbeta and 13 Jbeta primers. TCRdb's copy holds only in-frame clones and misses some; the assay was immunoSEQ multiplex PCR. This sample has 95,000 to 150,000 clones, with around 75% found just once. As to this clone: Its cognate antigen is unknown.

The J gene is TRBJ2-3, the V gene TRBV9; no firm D call. The sequence was obtained from a man aged 55 to 69 in good health and CMV-seropositive. The specimen sequenced was PBMCs. Here the CDR3 reads CASSVDVRTKTSTDTQYF. The CDR3 nucleotides read TGTGCCAGCAGCGTAGACGTTCGAACGAAAACTAGCACAGATACGCAGTATTTT. The full variable domain, rest sourced from reference TRBV9 and TRBJ2-3, is DSGVTQTPKHLITATGQRVTLRCSPRSGDLSVYWYQQSLDQGLQFLIQYYNGEERAKGNILERFSAQQFPDLHSELNLSSLELGDSALYFCASSVDVRTKTSTDTQYFGPGTRLTVL.